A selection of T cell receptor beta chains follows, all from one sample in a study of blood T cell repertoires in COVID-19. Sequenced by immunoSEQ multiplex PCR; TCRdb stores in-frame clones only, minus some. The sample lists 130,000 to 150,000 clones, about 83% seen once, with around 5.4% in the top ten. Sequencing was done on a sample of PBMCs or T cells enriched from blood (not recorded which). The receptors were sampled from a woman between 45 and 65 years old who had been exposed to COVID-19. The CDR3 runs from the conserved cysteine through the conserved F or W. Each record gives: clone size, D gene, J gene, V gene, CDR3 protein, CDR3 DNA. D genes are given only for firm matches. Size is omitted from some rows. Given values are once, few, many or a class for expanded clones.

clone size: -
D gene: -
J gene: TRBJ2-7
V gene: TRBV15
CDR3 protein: CATSRVFRDLKEF
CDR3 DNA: TGTGCCACCAGCAGAGTATTCCGGGACTTAAAAGAGTTC

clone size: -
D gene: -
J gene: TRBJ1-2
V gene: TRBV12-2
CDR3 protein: CASRLQGAYYGYTF
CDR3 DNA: TGTGCAAGTCGCTTACAGGGGGCGTACTATGGCTACACCTTC

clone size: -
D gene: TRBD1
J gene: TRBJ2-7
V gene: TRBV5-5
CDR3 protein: CASRRDSFEQYF
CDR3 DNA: TGTGCCAGCAGGAGGGACAGCTTCGAGCAGTACTTC

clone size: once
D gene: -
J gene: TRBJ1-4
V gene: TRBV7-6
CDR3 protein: CASSLGSEKLFF
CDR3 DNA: TGTGCCAGCAGCTTAGGGAGTGAAAAACTGTTTTTT

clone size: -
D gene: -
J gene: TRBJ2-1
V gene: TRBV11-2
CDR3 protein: CASRVSGEQFF
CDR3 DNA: TGTGCCAGCAGGGTGTCGGGTGAGCAGTTCTTC

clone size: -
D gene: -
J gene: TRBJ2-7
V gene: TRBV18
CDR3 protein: CASSPVAGDLYEQYF
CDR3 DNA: TGTGCCAGCTCACCAGTGGCAGGGGACCTCTACGAGCAGTACTTC

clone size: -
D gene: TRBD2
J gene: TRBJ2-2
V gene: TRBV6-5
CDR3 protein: CASKAGVANTGELFF
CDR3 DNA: TGTGCCAGCAAGGCGGGGGTAGCGAACACCGGGGAGCTGTTTTTT

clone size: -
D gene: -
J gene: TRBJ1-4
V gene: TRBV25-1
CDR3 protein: CASSESGGKNEKLFF
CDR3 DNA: TGTGCCAGCAGTGAATCTGGGGGGAAGAATGAAAAACTGTTTTTT

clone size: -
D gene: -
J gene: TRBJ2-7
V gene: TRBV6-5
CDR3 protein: CASPGPMSYEQYF
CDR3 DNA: TGTGCCAGCCCGGGTCCTATGAGCTACGAGCAGTACTTC

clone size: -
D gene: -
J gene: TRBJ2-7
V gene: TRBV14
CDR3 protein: CASSQAGVFYEQYF
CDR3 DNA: TGTGCCAGCAGCCAAGCGGGGGTTTTCTACGAGCAGTACTTC

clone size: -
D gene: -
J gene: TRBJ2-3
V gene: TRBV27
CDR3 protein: CASSPLRTLGTDTQYF
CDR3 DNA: TGTGCCAGCAGTCCACTAAGAACACTGGGCACAGATACGCAGTATTTT

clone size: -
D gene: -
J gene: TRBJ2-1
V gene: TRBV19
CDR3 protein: CASSVDTGYNEQFF
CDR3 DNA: TGTGCCAGTAGTGTAGATACGGGCTACAATGAGCAGTTCTTC

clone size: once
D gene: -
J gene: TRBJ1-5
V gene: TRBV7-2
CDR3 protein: CASSLVTGQPQHF
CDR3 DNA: TGTGCCAGCAGCTTAGTGACAGGCCAGCCCCAGCATTTT

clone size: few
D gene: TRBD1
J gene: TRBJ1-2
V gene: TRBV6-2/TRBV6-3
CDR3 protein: CASSYGDRPERGYTF
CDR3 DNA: TGTGCCAGCAGTTACGGGGACAGGCCGGAGCGAGGCTACACCTTC

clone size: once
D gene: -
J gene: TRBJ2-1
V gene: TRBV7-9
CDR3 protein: CASSLLSGPTPYNEQFF
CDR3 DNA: TGTGCCAGCAGCCTACTTAGCGGACCGACACCGTACAATGAGCAGTTCTTC

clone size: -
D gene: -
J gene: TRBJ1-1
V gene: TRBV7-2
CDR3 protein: CASSLSFGSTEAFF
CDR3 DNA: TGTGCCAGCAGCTTAAGTTTCGGGAGCACTGAAGCTTTCTTT

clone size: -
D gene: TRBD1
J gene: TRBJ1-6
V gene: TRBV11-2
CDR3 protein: CASSQDRGVYSPLHF
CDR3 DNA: TGTGCCAGCAGCCAAGACAGGGGGGTATATTCACCCCTCCACTTT

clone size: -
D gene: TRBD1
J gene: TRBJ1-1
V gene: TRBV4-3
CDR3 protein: CASSQDPGGAGGTEAFF
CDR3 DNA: TGCGCCAGCAGCCAAGACCCAGGGGGCGCGGGTGGGACTGAAGCTTTCTTT

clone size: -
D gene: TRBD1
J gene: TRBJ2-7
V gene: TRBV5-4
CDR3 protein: CASSLAGTATYEQYF
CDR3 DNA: TGTGCCAGCAGCTTGGCGGGGACAGCTACCTACGAGCAGTACTTC

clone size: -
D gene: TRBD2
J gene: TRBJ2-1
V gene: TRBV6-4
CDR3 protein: CASSDGLASVNEQFF
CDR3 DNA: TGTGCCAGCAGTGATGGACTAGCGTCCGTCAATGAGCAGTTCTTC

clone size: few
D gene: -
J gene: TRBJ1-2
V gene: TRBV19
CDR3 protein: CASTLPGRGNVYGYTF
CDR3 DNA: TGTGCCAGTACCCTACCGGGTAGGGGTAATGTCTATGGCTACACCTTC

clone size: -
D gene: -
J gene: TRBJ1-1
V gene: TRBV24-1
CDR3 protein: CATSDLTGRGWTEAFF
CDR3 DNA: TGTGCCACCAGTGATTTAACAGGTAGGGGTTGGACTGAAGCTTTCTTT

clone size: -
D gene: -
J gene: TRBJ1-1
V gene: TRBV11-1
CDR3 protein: CASSPGLGGAFF
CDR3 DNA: TGTGCCAGCAGCCCGGGATTAGGTGGAGCTTTCTTT

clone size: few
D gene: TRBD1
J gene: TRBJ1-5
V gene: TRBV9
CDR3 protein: CASSEGPGTGGNQPQHF
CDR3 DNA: TGTGCCAGCAGCGAGGGGCCCGGGACAGGGGGGAATCAGCCCCAGCATTTT

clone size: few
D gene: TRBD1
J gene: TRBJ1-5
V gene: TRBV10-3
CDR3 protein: CAISPGQGGNQPQHF
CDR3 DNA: TGTGCCATCAGCCCCGGACAGGGAGGGAATCAGCCCCAGCATTTT

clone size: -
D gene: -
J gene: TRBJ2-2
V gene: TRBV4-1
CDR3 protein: CASSQVRELFF
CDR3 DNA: TGCGCCAGCAGCCAAGTCAGGGAGCTGTTTTTT